The rows below give T cell receptor beta chains drawn from one sample of a study of cytomegalovirus exposure and HLA in healthy donors. The repertoire was sequenced with immunoSEQ multiplex PCR; TCRdb's copy has only in-frame clones and lacks some. The repertoire includes approximately 120,000 clones, approximately 83% of them detected once, and about 3.9% sits in the top ten. The sequenced material came from PBMCs. The receptors originated from a woman aged 40-49 years in good health and CMV-seropositive. The CDR3 runs from the conserved cysteine through the conserved F or W. Fields, in order: J gene, D gene, clone size, V gene, CDR3 DNA, CDR3 protein. A D gene is named only where the DNA matches it firmly. Some rows mark clone size as missing; the rest say once, few, many or name a class of expanded clone.

J gene: TRBJ1-1; D gene: -; clone size: -; V gene: TRBV7-9; CDR3 DNA: TGTGCCAGCAGCTTCCCAGGGGTAGAGAGGAACACTGAAGCTTTCTTT; CDR3 protein: CASSFPGVERNTEAFF
J gene: TRBJ2-7; D gene: -; clone size: -; V gene: TRBV9; CDR3 DNA: TGTGCCAGCAGCGTTTCGGGGGGCGCGTCCTACGAGCAGTACTTC; CDR3 protein: CASSVSGGASYEQYF
J gene: TRBJ2-7; D gene: TRBD2; clone size: few; V gene: TRBV6-5; CDR3 DNA: TGTGCCAGCAGTCCCCTTAGCGGGAGTCATAACGAGCAGTACTTC; CDR3 protein: CASSPLSGSHNEQYF
J gene: TRBJ1-2; D gene: -; clone size: once; V gene: TRBV29-1; CDR3 DNA: TGCAGCGCCAAGACGGTGACATATGGCTACACCTTC; CDR3 protein: CSAKTVTYGYTF
J gene: TRBJ2-7; D gene: TRBD1; clone size: -; V gene: TRBV19; CDR3 DNA: TGTGCCAGTAGTGTTTCTACAGGGGGCCGCTCCTACGAGCAGTACTTC; CDR3 protein: CASSVSTGGRSYEQYF
J gene: TRBJ1-6; D gene: -; clone size: -; V gene: TRBV28; CDR3 DNA: TGTGCCAGCTTTGTCCACTCCAATTCACCCCTCCACTTT; CDR3 protein: CASFVHSNSPLHF
J gene: TRBJ2-7; D gene: TRBD1; clone size: -; V gene: TRBV6-1; CDR3 DNA: TGTGCCAGCAGAAGGGACAGGAGACCTTACGAGCAGTACTTC; CDR3 protein: CASRRDRRPYEQYF
J gene: TRBJ2-3; D gene: TRBD2; clone size: -; V gene: TRBV9; CDR3 DNA: TGTGCCAGCAGGCGGACTAGCGGGAGGCCCACAGATACGCAGTATTTT; CDR3 protein: CASRRTSGRPTDTQYF
J gene: TRBJ2-1; D gene: -; clone size: -; V gene: TRBV19; CDR3 DNA: TGTGCCAGTAGTATTGTAACATACAATGAGCAGTTCTTC; CDR3 protein: CASSIVTYNEQFF
J gene: TRBJ2-5; D gene: TRBD1; clone size: -; V gene: TRBV13; CDR3 DNA: TGTGCCAGCAGGATTGGACAGGGGGTCTTGACCCAGTACTTC; CDR3 protein: CASRIGQGVLTQYF
J gene: TRBJ2-7; D gene: TRBD2; clone size: once; V gene: TRBV29-1; CDR3 DNA: TGCAGCGTTGTGGGGACTAGCGTCTACGAGCAGTACTTC; CDR3 protein: CSVVGTSVYEQYF
J gene: TRBJ2-1; D gene: -; clone size: few; V gene: TRBV7-7; CDR3 DNA: TGTGCTAGCAGCTTAGAAATGGGGGGTGAGCAGTTCTTC; CDR3 protein: CASSLEMGGEQFF
J gene: TRBJ2-1; D gene: -; clone size: -; V gene: TRBV5-1; CDR3 DNA: TGCGCCAGCAGCTTGGCCGGAGCGGCGGGCAATGAGCAGTTCTTC; CDR3 protein: CASSLAGAAGNEQFF
J gene: TRBJ2-1; D gene: -; clone size: -; V gene: TRBV14; CDR3 DNA: TGTGCCAGCAGCCAAGGGCCACGTTTTGAGCAGTTCTTC; CDR3 protein: CASSQGPRFEQFF
J gene: TRBJ1-3; D gene: -; clone size: -; V gene: TRBV30; CDR3 DNA: TGTGCCTGGAGTGTCCCCCGGAGGGGACACACCATATATTTT; CDR3 protein: CAWSVPRRGHTIYF
J gene: TRBJ1-2; D gene: TRBD1; clone size: -; V gene: TRBV10-3; CDR3 DNA: TGTGCCATCAGTGACACGGTTCAACAGGGGGCCGAACATGGCTACACCTTC; CDR3 protein: CAISDTVQQGAEHGYTF
J gene: TRBJ2-1; D gene: TRBD2; clone size: -; V gene: TRBV2; CDR3 DNA: TGTGCCAGCAGTGAAGGGTCTAGCGGCCTCTACAATGAGCAGTTCTTC; CDR3 protein: CASSEGSSGLYNEQFF
J gene: TRBJ2-7; D gene: -; clone size: -; V gene: TRBV7-6; CDR3 DNA: TGTGCCAGCAGCTTAGGGCAGGGGGGATACGAGCAGTACTTC; CDR3 protein: CASSLGQGGYEQYF
J gene: TRBJ1-2; D gene: TRBD1; clone size: -; V gene: TRBV7-9; CDR3 DNA: TGTTCCAGCAGCCTGACAGGGGGAGGCGGCTACACCTTC; CDR3 protein: CSSSLTGGGGYTF
J gene: TRBJ2-5; D gene: -; clone size: few; V gene: TRBV7-3; CDR3 DNA: TGTGCCAGCAGCTCACAAGGGGCGATACCTCAAGAGACCCAGTACTTC; CDR3 protein: CASSSQGAIPQETQYF
J gene: TRBJ1-1; D gene: -; clone size: -; V gene: TRBV18; CDR3 DNA: TGTGCCAGCTCACCACGGAGGGCTAACACTGAAGCTTTCTTT; CDR3 protein: CASSPRRANTEAFF
J gene: TRBJ1-2; D gene: TRBD1; clone size: -; V gene: TRBV7-2; CDR3 DNA: TGTGCCAGCAGCTTAGTAAGCAGGGGGCTCTATGGCTACACCTTC; CDR3 protein: CASSLVSRGLYGYTF
J gene: TRBJ2-1; D gene: -; clone size: -; V gene: TRBV10-3; CDR3 DNA: TGTGCCATCAGTGGGGGCTCCATGGTAAATGAGCAGTTCTTC; CDR3 protein: CAISGGSMVNEQFF
J gene: TRBJ2-3; D gene: -; clone size: -; V gene: TRBV28; CDR3 DNA: TGTGCCAGCCAGATAGCGAGTGGTTTGGATACGCAGTATTTT; CDR3 protein: CASQIASGLDTQYF
J gene: TRBJ1-1; D gene: -; clone size: -; V gene: TRBV25-1; CDR3 DNA: TGTGCCAGCAGTCCGAGAATGAACACTGAAGCTTTCTTT; CDR3 protein: CASSPRMNTEAFF
J gene: TRBJ2-5; D gene: -; clone size: once; V gene: TRBV9; CDR3 DNA: TGTGCCAGCAGCGGAGAAGGAGGGCCGCAAGAGACCCAGTACTTC; CDR3 protein: CASSGEGGPQETQYF
J gene: TRBJ1-1; D gene: TRBD1; clone size: once; V gene: TRBV6-1; CDR3 DNA: TGTGCCAGCAGTGAGACGGGACAGAGGAACACTGAAGCTTTCTTT; CDR3 protein: CASSETGQRNTEAFF
J gene: TRBJ1-3; D gene: TRBD1; clone size: -; V gene: TRBV30; CDR3 DNA: TGTGCCTGGACGGCAGACAGGGCTCACTCTGGAAACACCATATATTTT; CDR3 protein: CAWTADRAHSGNTIYF
J gene: TRBJ2-2; D gene: TRBD2; clone size: -; V gene: TRBV7-8; CDR3 DNA: TGTGCCAGCAGCTCTGTGGGACTAGCGGGAGGTGGGGGCACCGGGGAGCTGTTTTTT; CDR3 protein: CASSSVGLAGGGGTGELFF
J gene: TRBJ2-3; D gene: TRBD2; clone size: -; V gene: TRBV15; CDR3 DNA: TGTGCCACCAGCAGAGATGCGACTAGCGGAGTAACAGATACGCAGTATTTT; CDR3 protein: CATSRDATSGVTDTQYF
J gene: TRBJ2-2; D gene: -; clone size: -; V gene: TRBV2; CDR3 DNA: TGTGCCAGCAGTGAACAGGACGGGGAGCTGTTTTTT; CDR3 protein: CASSEQDGELFF